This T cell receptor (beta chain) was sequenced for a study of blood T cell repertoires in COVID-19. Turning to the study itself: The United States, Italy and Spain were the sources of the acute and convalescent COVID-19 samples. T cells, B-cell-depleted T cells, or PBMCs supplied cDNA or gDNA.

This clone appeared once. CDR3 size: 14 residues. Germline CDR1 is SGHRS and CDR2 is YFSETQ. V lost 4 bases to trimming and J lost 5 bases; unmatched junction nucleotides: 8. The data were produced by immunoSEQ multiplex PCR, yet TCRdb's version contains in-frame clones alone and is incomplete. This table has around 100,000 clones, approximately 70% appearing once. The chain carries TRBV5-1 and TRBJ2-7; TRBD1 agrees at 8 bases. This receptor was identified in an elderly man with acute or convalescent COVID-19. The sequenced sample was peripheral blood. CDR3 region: CASSQTGVFNEQYF. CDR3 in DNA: TGCGCCAGCAGCCAGACAGGGGTTTTCAACGAGCAGTACTTC.